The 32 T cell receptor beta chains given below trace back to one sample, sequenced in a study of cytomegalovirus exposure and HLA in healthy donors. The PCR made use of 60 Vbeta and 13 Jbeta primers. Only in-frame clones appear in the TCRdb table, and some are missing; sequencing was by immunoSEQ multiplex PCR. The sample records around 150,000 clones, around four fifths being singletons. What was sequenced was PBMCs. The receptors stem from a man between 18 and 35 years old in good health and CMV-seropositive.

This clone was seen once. CDR3 amino acids: CASHRNTEAFF. The CDR3 nucleotides are TGTGCCAGCCACAGGAACACTGAAGCTTTCTTT. This chain links TRBV28 with TRBJ1-1; D remains unclear. V was pared by 8 bases and J by 1 base, with 5 bases between. Germline V gene lookup returns CDR1 MDHEN and CDR2 SYDVKM. There are 11 residues in the CDR3.

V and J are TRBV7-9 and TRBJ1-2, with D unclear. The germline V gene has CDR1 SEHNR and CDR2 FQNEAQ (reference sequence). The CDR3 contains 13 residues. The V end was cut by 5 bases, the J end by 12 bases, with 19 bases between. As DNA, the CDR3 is TGTGCCAGCAGCCCAAAATTGGAGGGAGCGCACACCTTC. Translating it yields CASSPKLEGAHTF.

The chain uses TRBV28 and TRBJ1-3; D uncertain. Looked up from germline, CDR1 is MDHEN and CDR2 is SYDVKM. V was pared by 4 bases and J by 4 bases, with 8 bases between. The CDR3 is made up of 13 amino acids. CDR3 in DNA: TGTGCCAGCAGTTCGCCGCAGGGAAACACCATATATTTT. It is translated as CASSSPQGNTIYF.

CDR3 amino acids: CASSPSRGGGEAFF. CDR3 sequence (DNA): TGTGCCAGCAGTCCCTCTCGTGGCGGGGGTGAAGCTTTCTTT. The chain has TRBV6-6 and TRBJ1-1; possible D gene TRBD1, 5 bases. The V end was cut by 5 bases, the J end by 7 bases, with 17 bases between. Germline V gene data show CDR1 as MNHNY and CDR2 as SVGAGI (reference sequence). CDR3 length: 14 residues.

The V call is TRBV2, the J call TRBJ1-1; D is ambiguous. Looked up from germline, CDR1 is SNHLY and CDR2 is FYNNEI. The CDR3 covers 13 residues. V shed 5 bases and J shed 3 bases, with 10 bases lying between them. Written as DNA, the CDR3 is TGTGCCAGCAGTAAAGAGTCGGACACTGAAGCTTTCTTT. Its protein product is CASSKESDTEAFF.

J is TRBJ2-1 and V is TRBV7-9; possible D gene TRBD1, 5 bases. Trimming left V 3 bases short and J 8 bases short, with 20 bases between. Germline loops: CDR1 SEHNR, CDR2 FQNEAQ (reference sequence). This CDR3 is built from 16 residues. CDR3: CASSFPLGPVNDEQFF. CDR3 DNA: TGTGCCAGCAGCTTTCCCCTGGGGCCCGTTAACGATGAGCAGTTCTTC.

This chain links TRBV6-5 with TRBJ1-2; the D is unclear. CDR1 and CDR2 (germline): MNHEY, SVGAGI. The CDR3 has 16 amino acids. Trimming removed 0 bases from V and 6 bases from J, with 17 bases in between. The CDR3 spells CASSYSTRGGNDGYTF. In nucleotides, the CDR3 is TGTGCCAGCAGTTACTCGACCCGGGGAGGGAACGATGGCTACACCTTC.

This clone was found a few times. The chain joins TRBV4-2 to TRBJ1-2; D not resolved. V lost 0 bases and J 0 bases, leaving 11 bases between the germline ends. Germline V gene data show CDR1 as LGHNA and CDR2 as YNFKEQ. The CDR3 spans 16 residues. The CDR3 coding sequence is TGTGCCAGCAGCCAAGAGGGCGCAGACGCTAACTATGGCTACACCTTC. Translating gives CASSQEGADANYGYTF.

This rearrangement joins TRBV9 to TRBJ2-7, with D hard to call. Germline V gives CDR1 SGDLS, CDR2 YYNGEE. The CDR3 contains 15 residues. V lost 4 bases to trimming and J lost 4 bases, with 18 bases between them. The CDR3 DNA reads TGTGCCAGCAGCCCAACCCTTCAACCCGGGTACGAGCAGTACTTC. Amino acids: CASSPTLQPGYEQYF. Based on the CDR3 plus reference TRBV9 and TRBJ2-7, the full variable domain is DSGVTQTPKHLITATGQRVTLRCSPRSGDLSVYWYQQSLDQGLQFLIQYYNGEERAKGNILERFSAQQFPDLHSELNLSSLELGDSALYFCASSPTLQPGYEQYFGPGTRLTVT.

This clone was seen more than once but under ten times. The CDR3 DNA sequence: TGTGCCAGCAGTTTAAACTGGGGGGGCGGTTACGAGCAGTACTTC. This sequence encodes CASSLNWGGGYEQYF. This chain connects TRBV27 to TRBJ2-7; tentatively, D is TRBD2 (7 bases). Germline CDR1 and CDR2: MNHEY and SMNVEV (reference sequence). V lost 2 bases, J lost 4 bases, and 15 bases lay in between. The CDR3 is 15 residues long.

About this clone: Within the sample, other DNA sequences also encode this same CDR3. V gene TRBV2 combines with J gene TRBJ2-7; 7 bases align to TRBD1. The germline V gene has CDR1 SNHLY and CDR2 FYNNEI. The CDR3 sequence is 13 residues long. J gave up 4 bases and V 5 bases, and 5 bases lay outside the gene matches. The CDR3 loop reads CASSMDRTYEQYF. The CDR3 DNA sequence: TGTGCCAGCAGTATGGACAGGACGTACGAGCAGTACTTC.

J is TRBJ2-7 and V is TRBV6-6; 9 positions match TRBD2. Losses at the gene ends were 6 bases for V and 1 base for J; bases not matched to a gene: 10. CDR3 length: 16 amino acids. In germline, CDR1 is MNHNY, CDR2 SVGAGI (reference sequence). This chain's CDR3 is CASSDNSAGGSYEQYF. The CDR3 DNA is TGTGCCAGCAGCGACAATTCAGCGGGAGGTTCCTACGAGCAGTACTTC.

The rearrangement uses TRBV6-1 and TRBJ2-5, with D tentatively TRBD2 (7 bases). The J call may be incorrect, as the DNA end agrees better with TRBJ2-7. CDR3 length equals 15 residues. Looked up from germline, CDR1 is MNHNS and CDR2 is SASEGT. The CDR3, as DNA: TGTGCCAGCAGTGAAATGGGGGGGCCCCCCTACGAGCAGTACTTC. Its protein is CASSEMGGPPYEQYF.

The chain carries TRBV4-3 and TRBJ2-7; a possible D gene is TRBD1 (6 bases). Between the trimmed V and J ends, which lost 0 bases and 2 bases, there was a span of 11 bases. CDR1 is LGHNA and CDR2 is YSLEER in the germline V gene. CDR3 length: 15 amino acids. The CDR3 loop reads CASSQDSDRTYEQYF. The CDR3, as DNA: TGCGCCAGCAGCCAAGATTCGGACAGAACCTACGAGCAGTACTTC.

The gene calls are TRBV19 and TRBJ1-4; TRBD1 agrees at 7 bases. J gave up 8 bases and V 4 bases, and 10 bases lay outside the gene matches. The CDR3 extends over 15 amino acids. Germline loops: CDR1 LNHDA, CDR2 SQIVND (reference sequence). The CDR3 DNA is TGTGCCAGTAGTACCGTAGACAGGGTAGGAGAAAAACTGTTTTTT. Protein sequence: CASSTVDRVGEKLFF.

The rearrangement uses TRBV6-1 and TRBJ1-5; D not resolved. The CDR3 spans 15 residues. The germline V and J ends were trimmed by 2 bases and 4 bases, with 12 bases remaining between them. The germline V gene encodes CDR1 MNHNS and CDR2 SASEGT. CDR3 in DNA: TGTGCCAGCAGTGAAACATGGTCAGATAATCAGCCCCAGCATTTT. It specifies CASSETWSDNQPQHF.

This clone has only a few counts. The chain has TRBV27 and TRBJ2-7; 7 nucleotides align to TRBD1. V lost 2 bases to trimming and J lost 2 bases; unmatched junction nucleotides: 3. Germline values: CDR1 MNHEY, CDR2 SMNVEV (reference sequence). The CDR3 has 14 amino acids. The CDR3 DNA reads TGTGCCAGCAGTTTAGGGGACAGTACCTACGAGCAGTACTTC. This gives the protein CASSLGDSTYEQYF.

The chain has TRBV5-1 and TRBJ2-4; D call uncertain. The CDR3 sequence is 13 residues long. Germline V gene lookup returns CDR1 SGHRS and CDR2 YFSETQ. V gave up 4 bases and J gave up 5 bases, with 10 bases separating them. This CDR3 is CASSSIQENIQYF. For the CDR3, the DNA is TGCGCCAGCAGCAGCATCCAAGAAAACATTCAGTACTTC.

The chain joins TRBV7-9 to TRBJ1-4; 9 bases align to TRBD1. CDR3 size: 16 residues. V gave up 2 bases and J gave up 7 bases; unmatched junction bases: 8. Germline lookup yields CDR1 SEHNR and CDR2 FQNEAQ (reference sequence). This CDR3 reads CASSLSLTGGSEKLFF. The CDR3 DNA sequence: TGTGCCAGCAGCTTAAGTCTGACAGGGGGATCTGAAAAACTGTTTTTT.

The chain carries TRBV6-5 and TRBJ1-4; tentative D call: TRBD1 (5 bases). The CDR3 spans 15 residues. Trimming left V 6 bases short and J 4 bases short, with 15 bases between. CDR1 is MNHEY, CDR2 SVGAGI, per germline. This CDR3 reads CASSEYRRDNEKLFF. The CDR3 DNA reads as TGTGCCAGCAGCGAGTACAGGCGAGATAATGAAAAACTGTTTTTT.

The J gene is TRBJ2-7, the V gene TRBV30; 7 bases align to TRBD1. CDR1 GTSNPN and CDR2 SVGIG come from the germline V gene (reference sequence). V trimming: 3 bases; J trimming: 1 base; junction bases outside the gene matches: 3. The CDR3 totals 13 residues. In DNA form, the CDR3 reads TGTGCCTGGAGGACAGGGAGATCCTACGAGCAGTACTTC. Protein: CAWRTGRSYEQYF.

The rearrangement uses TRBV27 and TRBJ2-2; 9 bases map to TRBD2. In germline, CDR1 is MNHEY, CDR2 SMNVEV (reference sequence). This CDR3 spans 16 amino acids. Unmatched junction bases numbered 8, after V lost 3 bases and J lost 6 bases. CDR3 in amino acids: CASSLSSGRTSGELFF. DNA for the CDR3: TGTGCCAGCAGTTTGTCGAGCGGGAGGACTTCCGGGGAGCTGTTTTTT.

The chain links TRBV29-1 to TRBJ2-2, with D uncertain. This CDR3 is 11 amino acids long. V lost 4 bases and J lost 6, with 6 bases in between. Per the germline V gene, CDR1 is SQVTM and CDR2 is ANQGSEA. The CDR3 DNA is TGCAGCGTTGCAGGCCCCGGGGAGCTGTTTTTT. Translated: CSVAGPGELFF.

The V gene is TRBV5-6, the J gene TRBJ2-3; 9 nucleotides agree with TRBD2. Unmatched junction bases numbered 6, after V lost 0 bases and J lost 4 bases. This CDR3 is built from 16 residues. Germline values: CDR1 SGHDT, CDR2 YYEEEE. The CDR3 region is CASSLGGLASPDTQYF. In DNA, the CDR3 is TGTGCCAGCAGCTTGGGTGGACTAGCGTCCCCAGATACGCAGTATTTT.

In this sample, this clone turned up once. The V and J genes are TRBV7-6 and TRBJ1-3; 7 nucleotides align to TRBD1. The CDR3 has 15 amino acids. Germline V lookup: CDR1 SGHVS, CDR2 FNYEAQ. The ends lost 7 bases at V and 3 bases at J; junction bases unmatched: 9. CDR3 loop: CASTPGPGGGNTIYF. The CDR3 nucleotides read TGTGCCAGCACCCCGGGGCCAGGGGGTGGAAACACCATATATTTT. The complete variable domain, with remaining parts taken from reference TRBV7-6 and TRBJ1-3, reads GAGVSQSPRYKVTKRGQDVALRCDPISGHVSLYWYRQALGQGPEFLTYFNYEAQQDKSGLPNDRFSAERPEGSISTLTIQRTEQRDSAMYRCASTPGPGGGNTIYFGEGSWLTVV.

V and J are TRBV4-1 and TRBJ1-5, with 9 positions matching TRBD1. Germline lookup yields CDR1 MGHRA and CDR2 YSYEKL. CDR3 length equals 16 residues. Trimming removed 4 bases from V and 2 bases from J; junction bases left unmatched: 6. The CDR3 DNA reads TGCGCCAGCAGCCGGGGACAGGGAGATGGCAATCAGCCCCAGCATTTT. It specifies CASSRGQGDGNQPQHF.

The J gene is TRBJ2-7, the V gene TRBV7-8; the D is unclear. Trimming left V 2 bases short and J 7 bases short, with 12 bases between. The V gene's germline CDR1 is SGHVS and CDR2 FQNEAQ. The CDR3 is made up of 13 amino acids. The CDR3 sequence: CASSLSGTAEQYF. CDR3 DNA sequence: TGTGCCAGCAGCTTATCAGGTACTGCGGAGCAGTACTTC. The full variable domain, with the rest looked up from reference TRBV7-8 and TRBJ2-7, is GAGVSQSPRYKVAKRGQDVALRCDPISGHVSLFWYQQALGQGPEFLTYFQNEAQLDKSGLPSDRFFAERPEGSVSTLKIQRTQQEDSAVYLCASSLSGTAEQYFGPGTRLTVT.

As DNA, the CDR3 is TGTGCCAGCAGTGCGGGGGGATTGAATGAAAAACTGTTTTTT. Encoded protein: CASSAGGLNEKLFF. The gene calls are TRBV6-1 and TRBJ1-4; the D gene is possibly TRBD1 (5 bases). This CDR3 region has 14 residues. V shed 4 bases and J shed 5 bases, with 11 bases lying between them. In germline, CDR1 is MNHNS, CDR2 SASEGT.

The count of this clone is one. The CDR3 spells CASSESPRNYGYTF. DNA for the CDR3: TGTGCCAGCAGTGAAAGTCCCCGGAACTATGGCTACACCTTC. J is TRBJ1-2 and V is TRBV2; D remains ambiguous. The germline gives CDR1 SNHLY, CDR2 FYNNEI. V lost 2 bases, J lost 2 bases, and 9 bases lay in between. CDR3 length: 14 amino acids. The full variable domain, completed using reference TRBV2 and TRBJ1-2, is EPEVTQTPSHQVTQMGQEVILRCVPISNHLYFYWYRQILGQKVEFLVSFYNNEISEKSEIFDDQFSVERPDGSNFTLKIRSTKLEDSAMYFCASSESPRNYGYTFGSGTRLTVV.

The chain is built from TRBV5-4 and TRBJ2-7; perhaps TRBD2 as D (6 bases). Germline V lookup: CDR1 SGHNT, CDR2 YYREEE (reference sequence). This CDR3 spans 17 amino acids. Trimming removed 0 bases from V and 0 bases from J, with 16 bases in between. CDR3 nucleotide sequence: TGTGCCAGCAGCTTGGGCCCCAGTGGGGGGTTCTCCTACGAGCAGTACTTC. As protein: CASSLGPSGGFSYEQYF. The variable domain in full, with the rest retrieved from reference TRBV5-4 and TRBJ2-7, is ETGVTQSPTHLIKTRGQQVTLRCSSQSGHNTVSWYQQALGQGPQFIFQYYREEENGRGNFPPRFSGLQFPNYSSELNVNALELDDSALYLCASSLGPSGGFSYEQYFGPGTRLTVT.

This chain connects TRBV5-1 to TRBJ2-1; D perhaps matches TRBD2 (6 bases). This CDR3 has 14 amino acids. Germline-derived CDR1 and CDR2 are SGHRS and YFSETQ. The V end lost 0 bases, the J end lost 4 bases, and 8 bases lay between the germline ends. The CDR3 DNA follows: TGCGCCAGCAGCTTGGGGGCGGGATACAATGAGCAGTTCTTC. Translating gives CASSLGAGYNEQFF.

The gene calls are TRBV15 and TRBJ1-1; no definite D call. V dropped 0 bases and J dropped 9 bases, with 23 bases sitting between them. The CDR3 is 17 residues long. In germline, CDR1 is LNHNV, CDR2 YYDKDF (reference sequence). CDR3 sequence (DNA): TGTGCCACCAGCAGAGAGGGTGGGATCTCACCGACTAGAAAAGCTTTCTTT. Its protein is CATSREGGISPTRKAFF.